A single T cell receptor beta chain is shown here with its context. What it binds is not known. V lost 7 bases, J lost 2 bases, and 11 bases lay in between. This CDR3 is built from 13 residues. CDR1 and CDR2 (germline): MDHEN, SYDVKM. The data belong to a study of T-cell memory formation after mild COVID-19. Study-level information: Most TCR clusters belonged to a single donor. General study findings and limits: CD4+ contracting clones lay mainly in CM and EM, CD8+ ones in EMRA.

TCRdb reprocessed the 5' RACE reads via MiXCR and lists one record per CDR3 protein. The sample lists 300,000 to 400,000 distinct CDR3 sequences, roughly an eighth seen once, with around 22% in the top ten. Sequences were obtained from PBMCs or a T cell subset sorted from them (not recorded which). The rearrangement links TRBV28 to TRBJ1-2; no clear D. This sequence originates from a man aged 18 to 35 who had mild COVID-19 (a few samples of this study predate the infection). Cell type and time point are not known. CDR3 amino acids: CASKFSQNYGYTF. In DNA, the CDR3 is TGTGCCAGCAAGTTCTCACAGAACTATGGCTACACCTTC.